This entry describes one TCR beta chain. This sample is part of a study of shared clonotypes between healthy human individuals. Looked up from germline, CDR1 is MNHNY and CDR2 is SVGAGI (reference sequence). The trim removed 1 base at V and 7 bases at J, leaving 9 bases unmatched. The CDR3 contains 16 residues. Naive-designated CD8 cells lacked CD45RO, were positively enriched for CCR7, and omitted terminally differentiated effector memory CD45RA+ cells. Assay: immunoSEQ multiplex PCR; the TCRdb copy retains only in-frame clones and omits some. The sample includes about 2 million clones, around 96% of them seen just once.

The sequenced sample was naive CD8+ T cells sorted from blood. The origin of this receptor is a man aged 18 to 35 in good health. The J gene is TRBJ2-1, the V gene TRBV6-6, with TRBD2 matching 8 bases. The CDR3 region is CASSYLKAGERNEQFF. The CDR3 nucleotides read TGTGCCAGCAGTTACTTGAAAGCGGGGGAGAGGAATGAGCAGTTCTTC.